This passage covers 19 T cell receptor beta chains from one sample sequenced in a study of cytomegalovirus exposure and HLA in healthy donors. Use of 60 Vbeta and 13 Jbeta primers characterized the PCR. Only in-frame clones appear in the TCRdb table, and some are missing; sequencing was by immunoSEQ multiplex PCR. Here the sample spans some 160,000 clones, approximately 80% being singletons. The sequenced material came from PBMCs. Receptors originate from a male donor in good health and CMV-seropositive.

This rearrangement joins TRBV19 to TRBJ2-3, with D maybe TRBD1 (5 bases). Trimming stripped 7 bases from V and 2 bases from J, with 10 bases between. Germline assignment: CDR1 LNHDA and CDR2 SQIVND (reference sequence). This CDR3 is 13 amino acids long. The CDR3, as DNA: TGTGCCAGTAAGGGGCGGAACACAGATACGCAGTATTTT. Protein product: CASKGRNTDTQYF.

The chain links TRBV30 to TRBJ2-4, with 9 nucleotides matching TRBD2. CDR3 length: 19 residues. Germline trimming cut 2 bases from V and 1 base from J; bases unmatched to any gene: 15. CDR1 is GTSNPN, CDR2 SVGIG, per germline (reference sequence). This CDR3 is CAWSKVAGVGVPAKNIQYF. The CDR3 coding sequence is TGTGCCTGGAGTAAGGTAGCGGGAGTAGGGGTCCCTGCCAAAAACATTCAGTACTTC.

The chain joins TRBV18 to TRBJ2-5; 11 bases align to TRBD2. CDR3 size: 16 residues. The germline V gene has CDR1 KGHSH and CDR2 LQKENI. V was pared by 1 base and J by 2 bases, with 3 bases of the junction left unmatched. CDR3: CASSPLLAGAQETQYF. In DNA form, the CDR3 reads TGTGCCAGCTCACCACTACTAGCGGGAGCGCAAGAGACCCAGTACTTC.

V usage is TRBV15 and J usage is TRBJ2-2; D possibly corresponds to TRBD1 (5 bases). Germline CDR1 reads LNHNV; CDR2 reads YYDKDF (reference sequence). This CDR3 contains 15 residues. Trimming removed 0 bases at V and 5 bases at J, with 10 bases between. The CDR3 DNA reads TGTGCCACCAGCAGAGAGGTGGCAGGGACCGGGGAGCTGTTTTTT. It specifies CATSREVAGTGELFF.

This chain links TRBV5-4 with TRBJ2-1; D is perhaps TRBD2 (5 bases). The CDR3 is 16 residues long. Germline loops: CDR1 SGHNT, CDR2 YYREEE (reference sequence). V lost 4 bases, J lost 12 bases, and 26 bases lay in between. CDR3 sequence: CASSPAGKTSVSSQFF. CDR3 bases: TGTGCCAGCAGCCCGGCGGGCAAAACCTCAGTGTCGTCGCAGTTCTTC.

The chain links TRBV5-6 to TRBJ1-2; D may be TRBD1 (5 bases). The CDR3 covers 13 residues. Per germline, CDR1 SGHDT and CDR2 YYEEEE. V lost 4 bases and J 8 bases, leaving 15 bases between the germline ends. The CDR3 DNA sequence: TGTGCCAGCAGCCCGGGGGAGTTTGAGGGCTACACCTTC. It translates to CASSPGEFEGYTF.

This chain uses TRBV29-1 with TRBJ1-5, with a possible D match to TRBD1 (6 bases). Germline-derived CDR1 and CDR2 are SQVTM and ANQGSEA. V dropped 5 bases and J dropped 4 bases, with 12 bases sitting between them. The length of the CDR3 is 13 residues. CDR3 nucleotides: TGCAGCGTTTCGAGCCAGGGGAATCAGCCCCAGCATTTT. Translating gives CSVSSQGNQPQHF.

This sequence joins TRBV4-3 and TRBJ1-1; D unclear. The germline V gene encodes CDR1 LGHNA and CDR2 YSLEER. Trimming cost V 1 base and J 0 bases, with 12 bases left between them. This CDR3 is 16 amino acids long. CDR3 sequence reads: CASSQAVGRLNTEAFF. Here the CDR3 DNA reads TGCGCCAGCAGCCAAGCAGTCGGCAGGTTGAACACTGAAGCTTTCTTT.

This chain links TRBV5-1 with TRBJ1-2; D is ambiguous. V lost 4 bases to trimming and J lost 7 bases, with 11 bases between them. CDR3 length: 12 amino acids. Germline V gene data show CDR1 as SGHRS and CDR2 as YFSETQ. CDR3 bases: TGCGCCAGCAGCCGGGCAGCGGGTGGCTACACCTTC. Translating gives CASSRAAGGYTF.

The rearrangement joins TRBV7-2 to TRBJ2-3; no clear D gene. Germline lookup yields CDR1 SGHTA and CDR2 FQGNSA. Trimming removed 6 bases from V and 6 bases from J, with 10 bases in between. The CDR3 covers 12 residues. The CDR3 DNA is TGTGCCAGCAGTCCTCCCCTCGATACGCAGTATTTT. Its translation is CASSPPLDTQYF. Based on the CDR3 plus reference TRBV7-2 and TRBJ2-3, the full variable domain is GAGVSQSPSNKVTEKGKDVELRCDPISGHTALYWYRQSLGQGLEFLIYFQGNSAPDKSGLPSDRFSAERTGGSVSTLTIQRTQQEDSAVYLCASSPPLDTQYFGPGTRLTVL.

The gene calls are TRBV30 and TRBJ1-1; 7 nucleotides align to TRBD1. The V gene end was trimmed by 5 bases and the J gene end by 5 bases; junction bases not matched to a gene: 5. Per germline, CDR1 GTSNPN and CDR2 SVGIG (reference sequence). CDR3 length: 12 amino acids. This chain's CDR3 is CAWDRVGTEAFF. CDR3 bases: TGTGCCTGGGACAGGGTCGGGACTGAAGCTTTCTTT.

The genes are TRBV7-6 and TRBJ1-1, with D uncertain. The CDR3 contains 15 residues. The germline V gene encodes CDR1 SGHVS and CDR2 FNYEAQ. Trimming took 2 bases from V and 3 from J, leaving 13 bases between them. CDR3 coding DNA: TGTGCCAGCAGCTTAATAGCAACTAGGGACACTGAAGCTTTCTTT. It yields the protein CASSLIATRDTEAFF.

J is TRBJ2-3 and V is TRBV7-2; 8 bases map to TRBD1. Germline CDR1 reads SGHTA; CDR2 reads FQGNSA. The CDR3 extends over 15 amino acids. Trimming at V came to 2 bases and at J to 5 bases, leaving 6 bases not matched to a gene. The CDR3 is CASSLSGGVVDTQYF. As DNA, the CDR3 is TGTGCCAGCAGCTTATCAGGGGGCGTAGTAGATACGCAGTATTTT.

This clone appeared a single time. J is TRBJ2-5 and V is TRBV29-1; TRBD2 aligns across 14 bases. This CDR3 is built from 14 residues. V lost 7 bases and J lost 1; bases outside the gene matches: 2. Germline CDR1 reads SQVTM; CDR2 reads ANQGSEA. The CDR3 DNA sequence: TGCAGCGCCGGACTAGCGGGAGGCCAAGAGACCCAGTACTTC. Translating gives CSAGLAGGQETQYF.

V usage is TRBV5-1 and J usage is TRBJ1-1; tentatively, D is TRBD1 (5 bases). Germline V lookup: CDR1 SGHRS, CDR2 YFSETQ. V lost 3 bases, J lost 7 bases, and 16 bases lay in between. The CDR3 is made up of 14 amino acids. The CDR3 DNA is TGCGCCAGCAGCTCCAGTGGGGCAGAAGTTGAAGCTTTCTTT. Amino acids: CASSSSGAEVEAFF.

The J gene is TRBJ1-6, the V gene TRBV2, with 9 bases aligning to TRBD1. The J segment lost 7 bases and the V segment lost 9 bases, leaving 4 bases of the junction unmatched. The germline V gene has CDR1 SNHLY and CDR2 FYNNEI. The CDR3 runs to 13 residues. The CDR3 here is CARTGTGNSPLHF. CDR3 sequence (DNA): TGTGCCAGAACTGGGACAGGGAATTCACCCCTCCACTTT.

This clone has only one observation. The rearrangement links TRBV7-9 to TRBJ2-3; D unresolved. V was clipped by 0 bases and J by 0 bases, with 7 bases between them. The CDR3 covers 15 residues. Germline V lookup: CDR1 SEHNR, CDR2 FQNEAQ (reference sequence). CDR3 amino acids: CASSLATPSTDTQYF. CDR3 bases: TGTGCCAGCAGCTTAGCGACTCCGAGCACAGATACGCAGTATTTT.

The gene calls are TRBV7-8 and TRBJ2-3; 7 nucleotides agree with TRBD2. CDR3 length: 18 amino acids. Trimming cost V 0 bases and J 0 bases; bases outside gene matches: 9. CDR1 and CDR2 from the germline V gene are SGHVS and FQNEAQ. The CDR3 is CASSLAALAQSSTDTQYF. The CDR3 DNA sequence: TGTGCCAGCAGCTTAGCTGCACTAGCGCAATCTAGCACAGATACGCAGTATTTT.

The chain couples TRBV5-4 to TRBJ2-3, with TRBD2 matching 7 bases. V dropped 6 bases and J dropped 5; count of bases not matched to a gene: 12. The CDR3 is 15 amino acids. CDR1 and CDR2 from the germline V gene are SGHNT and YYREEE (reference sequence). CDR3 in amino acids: CASTWGGRAIDTQYF. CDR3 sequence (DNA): TGTGCCAGCACCTGGGGGGGGAGGGCCATAGATACGCAGTATTTT.